The T cell receptor beta chain described here comes from a study of CXCR3-negative and CXCR3-positive naive CD8 T cells. Points from the study as a whole: Diversity ran similarly high across both naive subsets but far lower in memory CD8+ cells. Naive cells used TRBV-TRBJ genes in much the same way whether CXCR3-negative or CXCR3-positive; memory cells did not. Most assays used freshly isolated PBMCs, as cryopreservation partially reduced CXCR3. CXCR3-negative naive cells had less hydrophobic TRB CDR3s than did CXCR3-positive naive cells.

On this clonotype itself: The antigen is undetermined.

The method, 5' RACE with UMI labels, was used to prepare the TRB cDNA libraries. TCRdb reanalyzed the 5' RACE reads, giving one entry per CDR3 protein sequence and no DNA. This table lists about 150,000 distinct CDR3 sequences. Every individual CD8+ T cell subset underwent sorting in triplicate at around 300,000 cells apiece. Per germline, CDR1 SEHNR and CDR2 FQNEAQ (reference sequence). The CDR3 loop spans 12 amino acids. This receptor was identified in a human donor in good health. Some clones in this sample may be carry-over from other donors' samples. The sequenced sample was naive CXCR3+ CD8+ T cells from blood. Subset denoted: CD45RO-CCR7+CD27+CD95- naive CD8+ T cells expressing CXCR3 (TNR3+). This chain uses TRBV7-9 with TRBJ2-1; the TCRdb D gene call, TRBD2, has no DNA to confirm it. The CDR3 protein is CASSGPRNEQFF.